This T cell receptor (beta chain) derives from a study of T-cell memory formation after mild COVID-19. Study findings and constraints: Later expanders leaned CD4+, whereas clones that contracted between day 15 and 85 were balanced CD4/CD8.

In this sample, this clonotype turned up many times. Its cognate antigen is unknown. TCRdb re-called the 5' RACE reads with MiXCR, one entry per CDR3 protein. The table shows 100,000 to 150,000 distinct CDR3 sequences, with about 6% occurring only once. V dropped 3 bases and J dropped 3; count of bases not matched to a gene: 9. The germline V gene encodes CDR1 KGHDR and CDR2 SFDVKD. There are 16 residues in the CDR3. The sample consisted of PBMCs or a T cell subset sorted from them (not recorded which). This TCR derives from an adult woman who had mild COVID-19 (a few samples of this study predate the infection). Cell type and time point are not known. V usage is TRBV24-1 and J usage is TRBJ2-7; TRBD2 agrees at 8 bases. The CDR3, as DNA: TGTGCCACCAGTGATCGTGCCGGGACTAGTATCTACGAGCAGTACTTC. It encodes CATSDRAGTSIYEQYF.